The source of this T cell receptor (beta chain) is a study of cytomegalovirus exposure and HLA in healthy donors (dated by TCRdb to 2017 to 2019). A note on the overall study: An earlier analysis of approximately 590 of the donors reported 250 to 300 Gb of sequence data and roughly 110 million unique TCR beta sequences from some 180 million T cells. An early release that covered fewer than 800 HLA-typed donors contained around 330 gigabases of sequencing data and 75 million to 100 million unique TCR sequences. Of the 398 genotyped donors, over 65% fell in the genetic ancestry cluster associated with self-reported Caucasian donors. The aim of the study was to test whether cataloging public T cell receptors could identify signatures of past pathogen exposure. The study used immunosequencing to profile the T cell repertoires of more than 650 subjects and linked those repertoires to cytomegalovirus serostatus. Besides the first cohort of roughly 700 subjects, a separate validation cohort made up of roughly 130 different subjects was used. To predict cytomegalovirus infection status, the study brought together high-throughput TCR immunosequencing, statistical association of individual TCRs with disease status, and machine learning. A later analysis re-examined previously published TCR beta repertoires from more than 650 donors and added high-resolution HLA genotyping to investigate patterns of TCR occurrence. Rather than using new phenotypic data, the later analysis identified candidate immune exposures from TCR beta sequences and from how often those sequences occurred across donors. In an earlier analysis of roughly 600 of the donors, high-throughput TCR beta sequencing was used to judge whether each TCR beta V gene segment behaved as functional or pseudogenic. Alongside the repertoire data, information on donor age, sex, ethnicity and CMV serostatus was compiled. Genome-wide SNP genotypes for about 65% of the roughly 670 donors were used in a later genetic analysis, which treated that subset as a discovery cohort. All discovery cohort repertoires had been generated using a single sequencing platform. HLA typing covered class I and class II loci at four-digit resolution. Typing coverage differed by locus: A, B, C, DRB1 and DQB1 were typed in about 629-640 donors, DQA1 in 522, DPA1 in around 600, and DPB1 in just under 480. Because of strong linkage in the cohort, 4 to 6 DR-DQ haplotypes were treated as single units for association and clustering. Among 300 to 450 genotyped donors of the cohort, an average of 235,054 unique TCR beta nucleotide sequences were sequenced per donor, roughly 18% of them non-productive. Study-wide findings and limitations: It was suggested by the authors that the approach could potentially be generalized to other disease states and immunological phenotypes. The only immune exposure information available for the cohort was CMV serostatus. The earlier analysis of some 560 of the donors excluded roughly 16 rarely observed V segments, including chromosome 9 orphons, because counts were too low. A further reported finding was that TCR beta sequences accurately predicted the HLA-A and HLA-B alleles for most subjects in the first cohort. According to a later analysis, TCR association rates differed among HLA loci, with DRB1 alleles showing the most associated TCRs and HLA-C alleles showing the fewest. In a later analysis, some 18,000 TCR beta sequences were associated with specific HLA alleles at a false discovery rate of 0.05. A group of highly shared sequence variants was considered likely to be a technical artifact of the sequencing pipeline. Sequencing depth was assumed to be roughly uniform across donors in the presence/absence analyses, though that assumption may not hold. The study gave a list of under 200 TCR beta chains associated with cytomegalovirus. A few of the identified cytomegalovirus-associated TCR beta chains were confirmed in vitro to be specific for cytomegalovirus antigens. In a later analysis, several top co-occurrence clusters were reported to appear linked to parvovirus B19, influenza, CMV and Epstein-Barr virus. Correlated functional status among segregating V segments might reflect linkage disequilibrium, but an unknown experimental factor could not be ruled out. In an earlier analysis of more than 500 of the donors, most TCR beta V segments appeared in productive rearrangements about 90% or about 30% of the time, broadly matching IMGT annotations. The classifier was reported to diagnose cytomegalovirus status with high specificity and sensitivity in both the original and validation cohorts. A later analysis found that most CMV-associated TCR beta chains appeared HLA-restricted, with HLA associations seemingly driven largely by CMV exposure. Because the 87-base-pair reads could not distinguish some IMGT-functional V segments, including TRBV6-2 and TRBV6-3, those segments were excluded. In a later analysis, HLA-associated TCR beta chains showed more clonal expansion and lower generation probabilities than non-associated chains that were equally common. This cohort had only TCR beta chains sequenced, and the lack of alpha or paired-chain data limited which features could be detected. Because some donors lacked HLA typing at each locus, the association tests relied only on the typed subset. When HLA alleles, especially DR and DQ, strongly co-occurred, attributing TCR associations to individual alleles was difficult. Across donors, most TCR sequences were observed very rarely, whereas some public TCRs were present in many individuals. An association between a missense DCLRE1C variant and V-gene and J-gene trimming of TCR beta chains was found in a later genetic analysis and replicated in an independent cohort. According to a later genetic analysis, donors in an Asian-associated ancestry cluster had fewer N-insertions in productive TCRs than the roughly 670-donor mean.

The method behind the library was the immunoSEQ multiplex PCR assay. A mixture of 60 forward primers for TCR Vbeta segments and 13 reverse primers for TCR Jbeta segments was used in the multiplex PCR. The CDR3 region of rearranged TCR beta genes was amplified from genomic DNA by a multiplex PCR assay. The Illumina HiSeq System was used to sequence the amplified TCR beta libraries as 87-base-pair reads. The published analysis was carried out like this. A later analysis counted about 82 million unique TCR beta chains across the 666 repertoires, and 9.5 million to 11 million of these chains were shared by at least two donors. To remove PCR and sequencing errors, raw reads were error-corrected and collapsed into unique sequences using a nearest-neighbor algorithm that merged closely related sequences. V, D and J gene segments were assigned by aligning CDR3 sequences to IMGT reference sequences. For a sequence to be retained, a match of at least six nucleotides to both a V gene segment and a J gene segment was required. Rearrangements were called productive when the CDR3 lacked stop codons and stayed in frame with V and J; all others were non-productive. CDR3 was defined by IMGT convention, running from the second conserved V-encoded cysteine to the conserved J-encoded phenylalanine. In an earlier analysis of more than 550 of the donors, sequences lacking an unambiguous match to a single V gene segment were excluded. In an earlier analysis of approximately 550 of the donors, V segments were called functional above 56.7% productive rearrangements and were called segregating when the between-donor standard deviation exceeded 5%. To diagnose cytomegalovirus status from the catalog of TCR beta chain sequences, a statistical classification framework was built. In a later analysis, TCR nucleotide sequences were compared against IMGT/GENE-DB human TR gene sequences so that V and J genes could be assigned. In a later analysis, CDR3 sequences and most-parsimonious VDJ recombination scenarios were assigned using the TCRdist pipeline. A later analysis defined each TCR beta chain by its CDR3 amino acid sequence plus V-gene family, and excluded reads lacking a unique V-gene family. To address suspected cross-contamination and a sequencing artifact, a later analysis removed a few hundred highly shared, low-generation-probability nucleotide sequences. In a later analysis, a clonal expansion index was calculated for each public chain from normalized within-repertoire ranks of inferred template counts. In a later analysis, generation probabilities were computed using a VDJ recombination model fitted to out-of-frame rearrangements, and the results were checked against IGoR. A later analysis scored TCR-TCR, TCR-HLA and TCR-CMV co-occurrence with hypergeometric tests, applying a repertoire-size bias correction to TCR pairs. A later analysis estimated false discovery rates by permuting HLA or CMV assignments 20 times. In a later analysis, co-occurring TCRs were grouped using DBSCAN, with TCRdist sequence similarity added in when clustering inside HLA-allele-positive subsets. Co-occurrence clustering excluded repertoires with fewer than 30,000 or more than 120,000 public chains, plus five with anomalous nucleotide sharing. TCRdb took over this immuneACCESS table, retaining in-frame rearrangements with V and J assigned. Such tables are incomplete; in checked studies, under half of the missing clones stem from an unresolved V gene, and the remainder is unexplained. V and J calls and clone size come straight from that table; D and trimming were deduced from the DNA. Recorded for this sample are about 160,000 clones; approximately 85% of them occurred a single time. Clones ranked in the top ten supply approximately 1% of the sample.

Turning to this clone: Which antigen it targets is not known. Nothing much larger sits one base from this clone, and base qualities are not available.

The V and J ends are trimmed by 5 bases and 4 bases, leaving 11 bases between them. The CDR3 covers 14 residues, taking in both the cysteine and the phenylalanine. CDR3 DNA is the only sequence kept; it has 42 bases, read in frame from the first base. CDR1 SNHLY and CDR2 FYNNEI were looked up in the germline V gene. The cohort was made up of about 610 healthy bone marrow donors. At the time of sampling, every cohort member was nominally healthy, though immune exposures that went unrecorded were likely present. The donor was CMV seropositive and was included in the group of 270 or so seropositive cohort members. A peripheral blood sample was provided by each donor, and peripheral blood mononuclear cells were used for TCR beta sequencing. Genomic DNA was extracted from the blood cell samples with the Qiagen DNeasy Blood Extraction Kit.

This receptor was obtained from a girl aged 2 to 10 in good health and CMV-seropositive. The chain employs TRBV2 and TRBJ2-2, and TRBD1 may be the D gene, going by 6 matching bases. Sequences were obtained from PBMCs. The nucleotide sequence reads TGTGCCAGCAGTCCTGGACAGTTCACCGGGGAGCTGTTTTTT. Its coded protein is CASSPGQFTGELFF.